This T cell receptor (beta chain) came from a study of T cells after yellow fever vaccination. The wider study: Preparation used SMART-Seq v4 Ultra Low Input for the low-cell-number fractions. Points from the study as a whole: Secondary responses were weaker yet peaked faster, day 5 versus 15.

By 5'RACE template switching, TCR cDNA was produced, with a universal primer site and UMIs added in the process. TCRdb redid the calling of the 5' RACE reads with MiXCR, one entry per CDR3 protein. The sample has nearly 350,000 distinct CDR3 sequences; approximately 8% are singletons. The germline V gene encodes CDR1 LGHNT and CDR2 FRNRAP. V lost 6 bases, J lost 13 bases, and 15 bases lay in between. This CDR3 region has 11 residues. As regards this clonotype: Antigen specificity is unknown.

The material sequenced was PBMCs, taken more than 40 days after the first yellow fever vaccination. The sequence was collected from a man aged 18 to 35 who received the YFV17D yellow fever vaccine. The gene calls are TRBV12-5 and TRBJ1-1; D remains ambiguous. CDR3 region: CASGLDHLSFF. For the CDR3, the DNA is TGTGCTAGTGGCCTAGATCACCTAAGTTTCTTT.